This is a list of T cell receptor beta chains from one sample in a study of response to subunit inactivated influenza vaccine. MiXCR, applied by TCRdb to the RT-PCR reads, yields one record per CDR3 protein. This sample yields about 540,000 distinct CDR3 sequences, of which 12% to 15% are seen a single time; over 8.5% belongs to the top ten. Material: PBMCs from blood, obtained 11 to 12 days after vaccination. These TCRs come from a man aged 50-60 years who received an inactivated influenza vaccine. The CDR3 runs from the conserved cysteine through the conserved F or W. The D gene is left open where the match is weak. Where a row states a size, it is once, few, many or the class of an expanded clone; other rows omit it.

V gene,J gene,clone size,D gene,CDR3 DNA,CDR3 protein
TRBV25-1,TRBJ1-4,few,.,TGTGCCAGCAGGACCAGGGGAGCTAATGAAAAACTGTTTTTT,CASRTRGANEKLFF
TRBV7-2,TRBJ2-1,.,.,TGTGCCAGCAGCCCAGCTAGCTCCTACAATGAGCAGTTCTTC,CASSPASSYNEQFF
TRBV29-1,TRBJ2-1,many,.,TGCAGCGTTGAAGATCTTGAAGGGTGGGCTACCCATGAGCAGTTCTTC,CSVEDLEGWATHEQFF
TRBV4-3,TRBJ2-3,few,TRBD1,TGCGCCAGCAGCCACCGGGACAGTTATTCAGATACGCAGTATTTT,CASSHRDSYSDTQYF
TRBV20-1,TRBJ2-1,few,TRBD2,TGCAGTGCTAGAGTTTTGACACTAGCGGACTCTAATGAGCAGTTCTTC,CSARVLTLADSNEQFF
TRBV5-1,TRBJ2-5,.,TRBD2,TGCGCCAGTAGCGGGAGGGAGGCAGAGACCCAGTACTTC,CASSGREAETQYF
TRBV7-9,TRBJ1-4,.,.,TGTGCCAGCAGGTTTAACCGTTCAACTACTGAAAAACTGTTTTTT,CASRFNRSTTEKLFF
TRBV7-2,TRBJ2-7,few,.,TGTGCCAGCAGCTTATTTTTGACTAGGCCCCGTTCCGAGCAGTACTTC,CASSLFLTRPRSEQYF
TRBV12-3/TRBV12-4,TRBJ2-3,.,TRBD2,TGTGCCAGCAGTTTCGCGGGAGGGGCAGATACGCAGTATTTT,CASSFAGGADTQYF
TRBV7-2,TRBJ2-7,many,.,TGTGCCAGCAGCTTAGAACCCGGGCCTACCTACGAGCAGTACTTC,CASSLEPGPTYEQYF
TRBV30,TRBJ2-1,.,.,TGTGCCTGGAGTGTCACATTAGATGAGCAGTTCTTC,CAWSVTLDEQFF
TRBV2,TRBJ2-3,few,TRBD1,TGTGCCAAACAGGGGGTGAGCACAGATACGCAGTATTTT,CAKQGVSTDTQYF
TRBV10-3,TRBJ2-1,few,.,TGTGCCATCAGTGAAGTTGGAAATGAGCAGTTCTTC,CAISEVGNEQFF
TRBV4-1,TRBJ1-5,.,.,TGCGCCAGCAGCCAAGGGATAGTTTATAGCAATCAGCCCCAGCATTTT,CASSQGIVYSNQPQHF
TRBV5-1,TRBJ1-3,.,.,TGCGCCAGCAGCCCCCTAGGGTCTGGAAACACCATATATTTT,CASSPLGSGNTIYF
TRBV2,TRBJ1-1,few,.,TGTGCCACACAGCTCGCCCTGAACACTGAAGCTTTCTTT,CATQLALNTEAFF
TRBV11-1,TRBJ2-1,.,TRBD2,TGTGCCAGCAGCTTAGCTGGGAAGGGTAGCGGGAGCTACAATGAGCAGTTCTTC,CASSLAGKGSGSYNEQFF
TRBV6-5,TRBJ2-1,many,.,TGTGCCAGCAGCGGGGACTACAATGAGCAGTTCTTC,CASSGDYNEQFF
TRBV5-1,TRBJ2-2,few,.,TGCGCCAGCAGCTTGGCCGTCCGCCCGGGTTCCCCCGGGGAGCTGTTTTTT,CASSLAVRPGSPGELFF
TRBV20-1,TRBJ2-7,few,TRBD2,TGCAGTGCCCAAACTAGCGGGAGGAACGAGCAGTACTTC,CSAQTSGRNEQYF
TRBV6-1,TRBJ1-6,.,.,TGTGCCAGCAGCGGGTCAGTCGGGCTAGGATCACCCCTCCACTTT,CASSGSVGLGSPLHF
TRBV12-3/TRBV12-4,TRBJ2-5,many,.,TGTGCCAGCAGTGCGAAAGAGACCCAGTACTTC,CASSAKETQYF
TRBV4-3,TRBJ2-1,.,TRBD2,TGCGCCAGCAGCCAAGAATTAGCGGGAGGCATCTACAATGAGCAGTTCTTC,CASSQELAGGIYNEQFF
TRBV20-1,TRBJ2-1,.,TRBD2,TGCAGTGCTAGAGATCTCGGAAAAGCGGGAGGGAGTTACAATGAGCAGTTCTTC,CSARDLGKAGGSYNEQFF
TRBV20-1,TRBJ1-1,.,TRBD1,TGCAGTGCGCCGGGACAGGGGTTTGCCCCGGACACTGAAGCTTTCTTT,CSAPGQGFAPDTEAFF
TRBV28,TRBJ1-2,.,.,TGTGCCAGCAGTTTCTTCTCGGGGCCAAGGGTCGGACGCTATGGCTACACCTTC,CASSFFSGPRVGRYGYTF
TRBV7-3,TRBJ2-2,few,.,TGTGCCAGCAGCTTCGAACCGGCCGACACCGGGGAGCTGTTTTTT,CASSFEPADTGELFF
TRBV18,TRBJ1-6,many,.,TGTGCCAGCTCGACGGGGCTAGGCGGAGCGGGTTCACCCCTCCACTTT,CASSTGLGGAGSPLHF
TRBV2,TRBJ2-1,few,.,TGTGCCAGCGGCGGGGGAGGGGGCATCAATGAGCAGTTCTTC,CASGGGGGINEQFF
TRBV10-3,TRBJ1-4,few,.,TGTGCCATCAGTGAGCTTTACGGGCCATCCCGGGACGTAAAACTGTTTTTT,CAISELYGPSRDVKLFF
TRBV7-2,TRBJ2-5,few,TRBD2,TGTGCCAGCAGTGCGGGGGGGGCCAGCCAAGAGACCCAGTACTTC,CASSAGGASQETQYF
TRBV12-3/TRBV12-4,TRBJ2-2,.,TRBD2,TGTGCCAGCAGTTCCCGACTAGCGGGAGGTACGAACACCGGGGAGCTGTTTTTT,CASSSRLAGGTNTGELFF
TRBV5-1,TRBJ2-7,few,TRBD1,TGCGCCAGCAGCTACTCCGGGACAGGGGGTTCCGAGCAGTACTTC,CASSYSGTGGSEQYF
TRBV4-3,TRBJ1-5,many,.,TGCGCCAGCAGCCAAGATGGCAGGTCCGGACATCAGCCCCAGCATTTT,CASSQDGRSGHQPQHF
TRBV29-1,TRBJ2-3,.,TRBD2,TGCAGCGTTGAAGTACTAGCGGTGATCACAGATACGCAGTATTTT,CSVEVLAVITDTQYF
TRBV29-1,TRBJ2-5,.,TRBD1,TGCAGCGCCGGGACAGGGAAAGAGACCCAGTACTTC,CSAGTGKETQYF
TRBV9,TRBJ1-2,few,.,TGTGCCAGCAGCCCCGGCGCGCAGAACTATGGCTACACCTTC,CASSPGAQNYGYTF
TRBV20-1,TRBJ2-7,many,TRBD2,TGCAGTGCGCAACTAGCGGCCAGCTCCTACGAGCAGTACTTC,CSAQLAASSYEQYF
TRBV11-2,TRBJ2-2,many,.,TGTGCCAGCAGCTTACAGAGAAACACCGGGGAGCTGTTTTTT,CASSLQRNTGELFF
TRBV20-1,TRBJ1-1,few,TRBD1,TGCAGTGCTAGAGAGGGACAGGGGCCAATTTCCACTGAAGCTTTCTTT,CSAREGQGPISTEAFF
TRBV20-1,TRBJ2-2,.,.,TGCAGTGCTAGAGTGTCAGGGTTCAGCACCGGGGAGCTGTTTTTT,CSARVSGFSTGELFF
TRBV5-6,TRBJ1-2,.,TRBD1,TGTGCCAGCAGCTGGGGACAGGGAGCTCTCAACTATGGCTACACCTTC,CASSWGQGALNYGYTF
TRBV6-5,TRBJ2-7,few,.,TGTGCCAGCAGTTATGGTCCAGAGGGGATGTACGAGCAGTACTTC,CASSYGPEGMYEQYF
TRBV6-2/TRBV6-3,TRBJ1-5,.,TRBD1,TGTGCCAGCGGAACAGGGGCTTATAGCAATCAGCCCCAGCATTTT,CASGTGAYSNQPQHF
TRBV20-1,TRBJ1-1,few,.,TGCAGTGCAGACGATACGATGAACACTGAAGCTTTCTTT,CSADDTMNTEAFF
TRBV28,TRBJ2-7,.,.,TGTGCCAGCAGTCCCTGGAAGGTGACCTACGAGCAGTACTTC,CASSPWKVTYEQYF
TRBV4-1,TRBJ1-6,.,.,TGCGCCAGCAGCCAAGAAGGAGGGGGCTATAATTCACCCCTCCACTTT,CASSQEGGGYNSPLHF
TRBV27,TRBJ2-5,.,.,TGTGCCAGCAGTTTAACAAATGGAGAGACCCAGTACTTC,CASSLTNGETQYF
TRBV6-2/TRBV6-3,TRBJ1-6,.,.,TGTGCCAGCAGGGACAGCCTTGATTCACCCCTCCACTTT,CASRDSLDSPLHF
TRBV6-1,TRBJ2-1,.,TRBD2,TGTGCCAGCAGCCAAGAATTAGCGGGAGGGAGCTACAATGAGCAGTTCTTC,CASSQELAGGSYNEQFF
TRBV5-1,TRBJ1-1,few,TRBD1,TGCGCCAGCAGCCCGGGACAGCCTATGAACACTGAAGCTTTCTTT,CASSPGQPMNTEAFF
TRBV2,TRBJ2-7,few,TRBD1,TGTGCCAGCAGTGTAACCGGGACAGGGGTCCACGAGCAGTACTTC,CASSVTGTGVHEQYF
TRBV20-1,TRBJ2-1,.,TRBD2,TGCAGTGCTCGACTAGCGGGAGGGGTTTACTACAATGAGCAGTTCTTC,CSARLAGGVYYNEQFF
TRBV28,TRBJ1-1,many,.,TGTGCCAGCAGTTTCCTAATCAACACTGAAGCTTTCTTT,CASSFLINTEAFF